This T cell receptor beta chain was captured by sequencing in a study of long-term antiretroviral therapy in people with HIV. The CDR3 totals 13 residues. Trimming removed 8 bases at V and 7 bases at J, with 15 bases between. Germline V gene lookup returns CDR1 MDHEN and CDR2 SYDVKM. Run at survey level, the immunoSEQ assay was version v3.0. Assay: immunoSEQ multiplex PCR; the TCRdb copy retains only in-frame clones and omits some. The table has about 18,000 clones, roughly 73% seen once. The chain couples TRBV28 to TRBJ1-5, with D possibly TRBD1 on 6 matching bases. This TCR was recovered from a woman in her thirties or forties with HIV. This sample comprised unsorted PBMCs, obtained at the start of antiretroviral therapy, before treatment. In nucleotides, the CDR3 is TGTGCCAGCCCTACAGGGAAGAACCAGCCCCAGCATTTT. Protein: CASPTGKNQPQHF.